The clone carrying this T cell receptor (beta chain) was counted a few times. Its antigen remains unknown. This specimen belongs to a study of T-cell reconstitution after alpha-beta-depleted transplantation in children. The authors prepared the TCRbeta library with unique molecular identifiers. TCRdb reanalysed the PCR reads using MiXCR and keeps one entry per CDR3 protein. The sample gives about a million distinct CDR3 sequences, around 30% of which show up once; 25% to 35% is in the top ten. Germline V gives CDR1 SGHAT, CDR2 FQNNGV. Trimming at V came to 5 bases and at J to 3 bases, leaving 10 bases not matched to a gene. The CDR3 is 17 residues long. Findings of the study overall: Expanded graft clones numbering several hundred reportedly gave rise to alpha-beta T cells about two months after transplant. Surviving recipient T cells and intrathymic progenitors accounted for some patients' high TCRbeta diversity at day 60. A year post-transplant, T-cell counts and diversity derived mostly from newly produced T cells.

The clonotype was recovered from a boy less than two years old who had a stem cell transplant for SCID, so the T cells may come from the graft donor. This chain uses TRBV11-2 with TRBJ2-3; 11 bases map to TRBD2. The specimen comprised PBMCs, mostly from graft donor cells, sampled 360 days after TCRalphabeta/CD19-depleted stem cell transplant. As DNA, the CDR3 is TGTGCCAGCAGCCCTCGCCTAGCGGGGGGCCGGACAGATACGCAGTATTTT. This gives the protein CASSPRLAGGRTDTQYF.